This T cell receptor (beta chain) was profiled in a study of T-cell reconstitution after alpha-beta-depleted transplantation in children. Study observations and caveats: In patients about two months after transplant, alpha-beta T cells reportedly arose from several hundred expanded graft clones. Some patients' high day-60 TCRbeta diversity was attributed to recipient cells surviving conditioning. T cells produced anew were the main source of T-cell counts and diversity one year after transplant.

CDR1 is SGHVS, CDR2 FNYEAQ, per germline. The CDR3 has 17 residues. Deletions cut 0 bases from V and 2 bases from J, with 14 bases between. Regarding this clonotype: The antigen is undetermined.

Preparation of the TCRbeta library used unique molecular identifiers. TCRdb analysed the PCR reads with MiXCR anew, one entry per CDR3 protein. This sample has approximately 980,000 distinct CDR3 sequences, with roughly 29% found just once. The sequencing here drew on PBMCs, mostly from graft donor cells, taken 360 days after TCRalphabeta/CD19-depleted stem cell transplant. J is TRBJ1-5 and V is TRBV7-6; D may be TRBD1 (5 bases). This TCR came from a boy under three years old who had a stem cell transplant for SCID, so the T cells may come from the graft donor. CDR3 region: CASSLAAGVRGNQPQHF. For the CDR3, the DNA is TGTGCCAGCAGCTTAGCGGCGGGGGTTAGGGGCAATCAGCCCCAGCATTTT.